The TCR beta chain under discussion was sequenced for a study of T cells in localized non-small cell lung cancer. Study observations and caveats: When the top 100 tumor clones were examined, a median approximately 54 of them also appeared in the adjacent lung, which was paired and uninvolved.

Only in-frame clones appear in the TCRdb table, and some are missing; sequencing was by immunoSEQ multiplex PCR. Found here are around 29,000 clones, about 90% of them singletons; the top ten hold roughly 4.1%. Germline loops: CDR1 SGHRS, CDR2 YFSETQ. The germline V and J ends were trimmed by 0 bases and 0 bases, with 6 bases remaining between them. The CDR3 spans 14 residues. A word on this clone: Its antigen is unidentified.

The receptor's source is a woman aged 40 to 75 with stage III lung adenocarcinoma. This sequence joins TRBV5-1 and TRBJ1-1; no clear D gene. This material consisted of peripheral blood mononuclear cells, taken before any cancer treatment. As DNA, the CDR3 is TGCGCCAGCAGCTTGGGGGCAATGAACACTGAAGCTTTCTTT. Translated, it gives CASSLGAMNTEAFF.